What follows is one TCR beta chain and its context. Its antigen remains unknown. With 7 bases clipped from V and 3 bases from J, the junction kept 8 bases outside the gene matches. The CDR3 contains 15 residues. Germline V gene lookup returns CDR1 MDHEN and CDR2 SYDVKM. The record originates from a study of shared clonotypes between healthy human individuals. Study-wide context: Three plates were used per donor for CD4 naive, three for CD4 memory, two for CD8 naive and one for CD8 memory. Findings of the study overall: When naive CD4 clonotypes were compared across several donors, 4% to 5.5% were shared.

When replicate PCRs were run on sorted subsets, they used approximately 0.2 ug DNA, about 30,000 T cell genomes. Sequencing was performed with immunoSEQ multiplex PCR; in TCRdb, only in-frame clones are kept and a portion is missing. The sample contains over 850,000 clones, about 80% of which appear only once. The donors were all Caucasian adults (living in Nashville, Tennessee). The chain links TRBV28 to TRBJ1-3; 8 bases fit TRBD1. The specimen sequenced was memory CD4+ T cells from PBMCs. Regarding subset: CD45RA-negative fraction. This TCR was sampled from a man in his late teens or twenties in good health. Some clones in this sample may be carry-over from other donors' samples. Written as DNA, the CDR3 is TGTGCCAGCATTCCAGGGGGCTATGGTGGAAACACCATATATTTT. It translates to CASIPGGYGGNTIYF. Complete variable domain (other parts from reference TRBV28 and TRBJ1-3): DVKVTQSSRYLVKRTGEKVFLECVQDMDHENMFWYRQDPGLGLRLIYFSYDVKMKEKGDIPEGYSVSREKKERFSLILESASTNQTSMYLCASIPGGYGGNTIYFGEGSWLTVV.